This T cell receptor (beta chain) was recorded in a study of tumor and adjacent non-tumor tissue in lung cancer. Study at large: Histology: about a dozen adenocarcinoma, a couple of squamous cell carcinoma, 1 small cell lung cancer.

The library came from three nested PCR rounds adapted from ARM-PCR protocols. TCRdb reanalysed the multiplex PCR reads using MiXCR and keeps one entry per CDR3 protein. The data show 60,000 to 85,000 distinct CDR3 sequences, with around 75% seen just once and roughly 15% held by the top ten. CDR1 and CDR2 (germline): MDHEN, SYDVKM. This CDR3 spans 14 amino acids. RNA was extracted from bulk tissue without any cell sorting. Points on this clonotype: The junction and the germline gene differ at one end; a read error may be behind it.

This TCR derives from a woman aged 50 to 60 with non-small cell lung cancer. The V and J genes are TRBV28 and TRBJ2-7; TRBD2 is a possible D gene (6 bases). Sequences were obtained from lung tumor tissue. CDR3 amino acids: CGSSLGGSSYEQYF. For the CDR3, the DNA is TGTGGCAGCAGTTTGGGGGGAAGCTCCTACGAGCAGTACTTC.